The 6 T cell receptor beta chains in this list originate from one sample, sequenced in a study of T-cell memory formation after mild COVID-19. TCRdb reanalysed the 5' RACE reads using MiXCR and keeps one entry per CDR3 protein. The sample lists over 45,000 distinct CDR3 sequences, approximately 30% occurring once. Sequencing was carried out using PBMCs or a T cell subset sorted from them (not recorded which). Source of these receptors: a man younger than 35 who had mild COVID-19 (a few samples of this study predate the infection). Cell type and time point are not known.

The table lists this clonotype with a few counts. The V gene is TRBV11-2, the J gene TRBJ2-7; D gene uncertain. The CDR3 loop spans 13 amino acids. Germline loops: CDR1 SGHAT, CDR2 FQNNGV. Trimming shortened V by 6 bases and J by 5 bases, and 14 bases separated the two germline ends. CDR3: CASSQRVYHEQYF. DNA of the CDR3: TGTGCCAGCAGTCAAAGGGTATACCACGAGCAGTACTTC. The whole variable domain, filled in from reference TRBV11-2 and TRBJ2-7, reads EAGVAQSPRYKIIEKRQSVAFWCNPISGHATLYWYQQILGQGPKLLIQFQNNGVVDDSQLPKDRFSAERLKGVDSTLKIQPAKLEDSAVYLCASSQRVYHEQYFGPGTRLTVT.

This clonotype was observed at least ten times. The chain links TRBV4-3 to TRBJ2-1, with D possibly being TRBD1 (6 bases). In germline, CDR1 is LGHNA, CDR2 YSLEER. The CDR3 is 16 amino acids. Trimming cost V 3 bases and J 8 bases, with 20 bases left between them. CDR3 sequence: CASSHAPGAGVDEQFF. The DNA of the CDR3 is TGCGCCAGCAGCCATGCCCCTGGTGCAGGGGTGGATGAGCAGTTCTTC.

Only one count was recorded for this clonotype. V and J are TRBV7-2 and TRBJ2-1, with 9 bases matching TRBD2. V lost 4 bases, J lost 2 bases, and 3 bases stayed unmatched. The CDR3 sequence is 15 residues long. Germline CDR1 is SGHTA and CDR2 is FQGNSA. CDR3 DNA sequence: TGTGCCAGCAGCTCATTAGCGGGGGCCTACAATGAGCAGTTCTTC. It codes for CASSSLAGAYNEQFF. Full variable domain (outside the CDR3, taken from reference TRBV7-2 and TRBJ2-1): GAGVSQSPSNKVTEKGKDVELRCDPISGHTALYWYRQSLGQGLEFLIYFQGNSAPDKSGLPSDRFSAERTGGSVSTLTIQRTQQEDSAVYLCASSSLAGAYNEQFFGPGTRLTVL.

The chain has TRBV7-2 and TRBJ2-1; the match to TRBD2 covers 9 bases. The germline gives CDR1 SGHTA, CDR2 FQGNSA. J lost 7 bases, V lost 5 bases, and 12 bases had no gene match. This CDR3 region has 16 residues. The CDR3 here is CASSRSLAGANNEQFF. CDR3 DNA: TGTGCCAGCAGCCGGAGTTTAGCGGGGGCCAATAATGAGCAGTTCTTC.

The table lists this clonotype with a few counts. The rearrangement uses TRBV25-1 and TRBJ2-2; either TRBD1 or TRBD2 may supply D (6 bases each). Germline V gene lookup returns CDR1 MGHDK and CDR2 SYGVNS. The ends were cut back, 3 bases at V and 6 bases at J, with 14 bases in the middle. This CDR3 contains 15 residues. This chain's CDR3 is CASSETDGGAGELFF. For the CDR3, the DNA is TGTGCCAGCAGTGAGACCGACGGGGGCGCCGGGGAGCTGTTTTTT.

This chain uses TRBV6-5 with TRBJ2-3; no reliable D call. The germline gives CDR1 MNHEY, CDR2 SVGAGI. The CDR3 loop spans 13 amino acids. The V gene lost 2 bases and the J gene lost 6 bases, with 9 bases spanning the gap. The CDR3 loop is CASSYNSRDTQYF. CDR3 bases: TGTGCCAGCAGTTACAACAGCCGGGATACGCAGTATTTT.